This entry features one T cell receptor (beta chain) sequence. The source of the sample is a study of T cells in tuberculosis. Study information: PBMC were archived before or within 7 days of starting treatment.

This CDR3 contains 16 residues. V lost 8 bases to trimming and J lost 4 bases; unmatched junction nucleotides: 13. Germline CDR1 and CDR2: MNHEY and SMNVEV (reference sequence). Time point indicated: new active TB diagnosis, blood taken before or within 7 days of starting treatment. Profiled with immunoSEQ multiplex PCR; TCRdb holds only in-frame clones, not every one. The table includes tens of thousands of clones, under 95% detected once. Sequences were derived from PBMCs, sampled at tuberculosis diagnosis. This TCR was recovered from an adult with tuberculosis. Some clones in this sample may be carry-over from other donors' samples. The chain couples TRBV27 to TRBJ2-2, with 7 nucleotides matching TRBD1. CDR3 residues: CASAVPGQFLTGELFF. The CDR3 region has the DNA TGTGCCAGCGCTGTTCCGGGACAGTTCCTCACCGGGGAGCTGTTTTTT.